This T cell receptor (beta chain) was obtained from a study of monozygotic twins with cystic fibrosis. Study-level findings and limits: Monozygotic CF twins shared more identical nucleotide clonotypes than unrelated patients. V usage most resembled the co-twin in 13 of 16 pairs.

Concerning this clone itself: The antigen is not known.

The V and J ends lost 6 bases and 1 base respectively, with 10 bases between them. This CDR3 contains 13 residues. Germline V gene data show CDR1 as MNHEY and CDR2 as SMNVEV (reference sequence). Sequencing used immunoSEQ multiplex PCR; TCRdb keeps in-frame clones, though not all of them. In the table there are tens of thousands of clones, 95% to 98% of which are singletons. This clonotype was sampled from a girl between 5 and 17 years old with cystic fibrosis. V is TRBV27 and J is TRBJ2-7; D gene unclear. Specimen: blood. The CDR3 spells CASRMAQSYEQYF. The DNA of the CDR3 is TGTGCCAGCAGAATGGCACAGTCCTACGAGCAGTACTTC.